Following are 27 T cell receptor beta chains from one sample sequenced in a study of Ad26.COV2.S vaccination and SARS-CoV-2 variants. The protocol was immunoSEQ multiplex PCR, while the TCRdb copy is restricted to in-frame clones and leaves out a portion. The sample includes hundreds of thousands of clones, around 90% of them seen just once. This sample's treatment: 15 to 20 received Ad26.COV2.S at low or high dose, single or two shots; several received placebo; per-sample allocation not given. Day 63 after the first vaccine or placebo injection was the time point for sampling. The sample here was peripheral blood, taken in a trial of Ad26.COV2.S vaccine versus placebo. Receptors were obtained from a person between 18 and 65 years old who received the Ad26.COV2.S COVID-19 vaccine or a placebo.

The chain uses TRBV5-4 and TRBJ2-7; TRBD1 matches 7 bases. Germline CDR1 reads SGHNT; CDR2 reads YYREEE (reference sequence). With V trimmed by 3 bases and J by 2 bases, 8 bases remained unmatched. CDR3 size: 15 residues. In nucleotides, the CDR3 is TGTGCCAGCAGCTCAAACAGGGGCACCACCTACGAGCAGTACTTC. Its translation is CASSSNRGTTYEQYF.

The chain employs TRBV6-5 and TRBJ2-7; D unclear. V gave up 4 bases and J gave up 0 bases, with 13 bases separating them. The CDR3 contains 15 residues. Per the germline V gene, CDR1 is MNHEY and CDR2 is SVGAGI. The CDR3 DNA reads TGTGCCAGCAGTTCCCGTTCCCTGGGCTCCTACGAGCAGTACTTC. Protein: CASSSRSLGSYEQYF.

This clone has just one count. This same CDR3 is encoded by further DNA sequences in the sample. The DNA for the CDR3 is TGTGCCAGCTCTCCCGGGGGAACTGGAGAGACCCAGTACTTC. It specifies CASSPGGTGETQYF. This chain joins TRBV18 and TRBJ2-5; D might be TRBD2 (6 bases). This CDR3 has 14 residues. The germline gives CDR1 KGHSH, CDR2 LQKENI. Trimming pared 6 bases from V and 4 bases from J, leaving 15 bases between. The variable domain in full, completed from reference TRBV18 and TRBJ2-5, reads NAGVMQNPRHLVRRRGQEARLRCSPMKGHSHVYWYRQLPEEGLKFMVYLQKENIIDESGMPKERFSAEFPKEGPSILRIQQVVRGDSAAYFCASSPGGTGETQYFGPGTRLLVL.

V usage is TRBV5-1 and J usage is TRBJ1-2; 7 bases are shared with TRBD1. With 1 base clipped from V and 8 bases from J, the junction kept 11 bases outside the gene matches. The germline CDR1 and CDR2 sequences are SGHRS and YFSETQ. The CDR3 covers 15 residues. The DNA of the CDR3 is TGCGCCAGCAGCTTGACCGGGACAGCTGAGTACGGCTACACCTTC. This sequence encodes CASSLTGTAEYGYTF.

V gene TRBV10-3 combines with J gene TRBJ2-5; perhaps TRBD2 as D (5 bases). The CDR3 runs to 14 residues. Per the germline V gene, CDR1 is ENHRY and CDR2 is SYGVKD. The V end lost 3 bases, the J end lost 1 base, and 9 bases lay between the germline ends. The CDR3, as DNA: TGTGCCATCAGTGACACGAGGGTCCAAGAGACCCAGTACTTC. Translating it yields CAISDTRVQETQYF.

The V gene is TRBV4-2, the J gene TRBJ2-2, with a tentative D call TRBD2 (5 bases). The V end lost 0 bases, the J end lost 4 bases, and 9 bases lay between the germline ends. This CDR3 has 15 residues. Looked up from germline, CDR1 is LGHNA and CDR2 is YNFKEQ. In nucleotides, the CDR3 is TGTGCCAGCAGCCAAGAAGGACTGTTCACCGGGGAGCTGTTTTTT. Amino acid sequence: CASSQEGLFTGELFF.

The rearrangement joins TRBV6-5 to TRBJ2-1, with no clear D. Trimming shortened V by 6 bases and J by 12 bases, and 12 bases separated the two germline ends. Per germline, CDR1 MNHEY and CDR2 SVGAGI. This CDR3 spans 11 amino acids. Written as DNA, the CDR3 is TGTGCCAGCAGCGGACGGCCTTCGCAGTTCTTC. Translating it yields CASSGRPSQFF.

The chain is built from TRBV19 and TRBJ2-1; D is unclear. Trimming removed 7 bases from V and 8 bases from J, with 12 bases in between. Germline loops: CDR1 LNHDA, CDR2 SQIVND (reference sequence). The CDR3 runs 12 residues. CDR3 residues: CASTSGLHEQFF. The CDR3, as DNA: TGTGCCAGTACCTCTGGCCTCCATGAGCAGTTCTTC.

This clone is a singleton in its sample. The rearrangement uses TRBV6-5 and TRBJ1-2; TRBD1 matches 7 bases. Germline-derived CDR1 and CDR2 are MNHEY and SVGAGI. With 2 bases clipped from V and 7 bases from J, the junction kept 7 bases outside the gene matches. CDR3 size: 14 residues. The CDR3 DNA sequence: TGTGCCAGCAGTTACACGACAGGGCTAAGTGGCTACACCTTC. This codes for CASSYTTGLSGYTF.

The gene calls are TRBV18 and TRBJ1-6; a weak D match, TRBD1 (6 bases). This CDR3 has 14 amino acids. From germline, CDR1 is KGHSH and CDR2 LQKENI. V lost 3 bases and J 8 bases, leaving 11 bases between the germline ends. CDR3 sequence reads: CASSPRGGDSPLHF. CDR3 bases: TGTGCCAGCTCACCGCGGGGGGGCGATTCACCCCTCCACTTT.

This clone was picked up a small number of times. The CDR3 region is CASSILGGPEQFF. CDR3 nucleotides: TGTGCCAGTAGTATATTGGGGGGGCCTGAGCAGTTCTTC. The chain uses TRBV19 and TRBJ2-1; possible D gene TRBD2, 7 bases. The CDR3 spans 13 residues. CDR1 and CDR2 from the germline V gene are LNHDA and SQIVND (reference sequence). V was shortened by 2 bases and J by 9 bases, with 11 bases between the two germline ends. Full variable domain (outside the CDR3, taken from reference TRBV19 and TRBJ2-1): DGGITQSPKYLFRKEGQNVTLSCEQNLNHDAMYWYRQDPGQGLRLIYYSQIVNDFQKGDIAEGYSVSREKKESFPLTVTSAQKNPTAFYLCASSILGGPEQFFGPGTRLTVL.

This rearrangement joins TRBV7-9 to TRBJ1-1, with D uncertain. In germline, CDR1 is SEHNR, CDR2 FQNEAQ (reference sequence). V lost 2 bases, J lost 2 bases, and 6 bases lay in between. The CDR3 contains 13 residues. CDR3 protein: CASSLPGNTEAFF. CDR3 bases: TGTGCCAGCAGCTTACCTGGAAACACTGAAGCTTTCTTT.

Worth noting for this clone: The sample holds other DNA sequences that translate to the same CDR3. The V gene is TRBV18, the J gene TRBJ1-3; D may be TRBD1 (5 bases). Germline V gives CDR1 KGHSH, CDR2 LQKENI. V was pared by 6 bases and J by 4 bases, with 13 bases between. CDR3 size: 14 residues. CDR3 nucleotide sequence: TGTGCCAGCTCTCCCGGGACGGACGGAAACACCATATATTTT. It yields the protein CASSPGTDGNTIYF.

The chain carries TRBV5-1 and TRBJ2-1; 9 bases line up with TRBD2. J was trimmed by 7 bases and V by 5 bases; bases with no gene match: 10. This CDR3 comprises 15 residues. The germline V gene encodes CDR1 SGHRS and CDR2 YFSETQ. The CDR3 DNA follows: TGCGCCAGCAGACCCGGGACTAGCTTTTATAATGAGCAGTTCTTC. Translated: CASRPGTSFYNEQFF.

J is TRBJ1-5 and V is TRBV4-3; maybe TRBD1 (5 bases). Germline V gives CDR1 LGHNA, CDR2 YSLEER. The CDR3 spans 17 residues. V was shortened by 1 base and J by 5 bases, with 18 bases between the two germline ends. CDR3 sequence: CASSQALSWGGYQPQHF. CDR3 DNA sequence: TGCGCCAGCAGCCAAGCCCTCTCTTGGGGGGGATATCAGCCCCAGCATTTT.

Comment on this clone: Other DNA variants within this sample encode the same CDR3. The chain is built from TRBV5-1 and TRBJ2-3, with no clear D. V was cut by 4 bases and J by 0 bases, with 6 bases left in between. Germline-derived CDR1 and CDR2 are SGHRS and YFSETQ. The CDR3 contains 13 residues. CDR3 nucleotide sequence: TGCGCCAGCAGCCCCGGCAGCACAGATACGCAGTATTTT. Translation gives CASSPGSTDTQYF.

The CDR3 DNA reads TGTGCCAGCACGTGGACAGGGCCTAATGGCTACACCTTC. This encodes CASTWTGPNGYTF. This sequence joins TRBV2 and TRBJ1-2, with 8 bases that match TRBD1. Trimming removed 7 bases from V and 6 bases from J; junction bases left unmatched: 7. The CDR3 covers 13 residues. CDR1 and CDR2 (germline): SNHLY, FYNNEI.

CDR3 bases: TGCAGTGCTAGTATGGTAGGAGGCAATCAGCCCCAGCATTTT. Amino acids: CSASMVGGNQPQHF. V is TRBV20-1 and J is TRBJ1-5, with D unresolved. This CDR3 comprises 14 residues. The V end lost 3 bases, the J end lost 2 bases, and 11 bases lay between the germline ends. CDR1 and CDR2 (germline): DFQATT, SNEGSKA (reference sequence).

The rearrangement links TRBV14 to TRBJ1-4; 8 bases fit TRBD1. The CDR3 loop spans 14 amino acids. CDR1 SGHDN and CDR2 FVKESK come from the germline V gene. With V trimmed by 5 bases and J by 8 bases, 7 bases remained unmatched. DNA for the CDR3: TGTGCCAGCAGCGGCCAGGGGGCAAGGGAAAAACTGTTTTTT. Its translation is CASSGQGAREKLFF.

This chain's CDR3 is CASSFGPDYEQYF. CDR3 sequence (DNA): TGCGCCAGCAGCTTCGGGCCTGACTACGAGCAGTACTTC. The chain employs TRBV5-1 and TRBJ2-7, with D unclear. V lost 2 bases to trimming and J lost 3 bases, with 9 bases between them. The CDR3 spans 13 residues. Germline V gene data show CDR1 as SGHRS and CDR2 as YFSETQ.

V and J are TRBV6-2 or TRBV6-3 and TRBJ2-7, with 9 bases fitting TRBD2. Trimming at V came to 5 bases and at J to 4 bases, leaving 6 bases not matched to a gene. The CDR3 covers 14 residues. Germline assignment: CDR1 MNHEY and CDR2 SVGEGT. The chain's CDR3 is CASSQGLAGYEQYF. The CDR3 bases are TGTGCCAGCAGTCAGGGACTAGCAGGGTACGAGCAGTACTTC.

Written as DNA, the CDR3 is TGCAGCGTTGAAGGCGGGGGGGGCACCACAGATACGCAGTATTTT. Encoded protein: CSVEGGGGTTDTQYF. The V call is TRBV29-1, the J call TRBJ2-3; 9 bases match TRBD2. Per the germline V gene, CDR1 is SQVTM and CDR2 is ANQGSEA. CDR3 size: 15 residues. Unmatched junction bases numbered 4, after V lost 1 base and J lost 2 bases.

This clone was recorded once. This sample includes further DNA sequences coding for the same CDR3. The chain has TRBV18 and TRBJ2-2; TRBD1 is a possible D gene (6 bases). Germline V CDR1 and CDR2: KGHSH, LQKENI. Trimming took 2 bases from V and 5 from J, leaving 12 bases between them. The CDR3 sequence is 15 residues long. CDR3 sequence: CASSPGQGRTGELFF. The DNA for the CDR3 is TGTGCCAGCTCACCAGGGCAGGGGCGGACCGGGGAGCTGTTTTTT.

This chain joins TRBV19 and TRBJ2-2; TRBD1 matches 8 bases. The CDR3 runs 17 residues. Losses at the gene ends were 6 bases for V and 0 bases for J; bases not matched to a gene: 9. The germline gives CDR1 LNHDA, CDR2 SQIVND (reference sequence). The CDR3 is CASRRTGWDSNTGELFF. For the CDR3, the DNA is TGTGCCAGTAGAAGGACAGGGTGGGACTCGAACACCGGGGAGCTGTTTTTT.

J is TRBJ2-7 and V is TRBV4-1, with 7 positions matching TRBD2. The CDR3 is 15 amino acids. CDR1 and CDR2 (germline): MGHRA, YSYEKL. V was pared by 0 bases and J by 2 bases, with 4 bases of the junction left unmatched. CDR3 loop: CASSQESGAPYEQYF. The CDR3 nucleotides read TGCGCCAGCAGCCAAGAAAGCGGGGCCCCCTACGAGCAGTACTTC.

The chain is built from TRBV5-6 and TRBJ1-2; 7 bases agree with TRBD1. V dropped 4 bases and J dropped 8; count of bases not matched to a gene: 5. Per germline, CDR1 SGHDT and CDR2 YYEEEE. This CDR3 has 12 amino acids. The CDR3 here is CASSPDRKGYTF. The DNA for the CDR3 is TGTGCCAGCAGCCCGGACAGGAAGGGCTACACCTTC.

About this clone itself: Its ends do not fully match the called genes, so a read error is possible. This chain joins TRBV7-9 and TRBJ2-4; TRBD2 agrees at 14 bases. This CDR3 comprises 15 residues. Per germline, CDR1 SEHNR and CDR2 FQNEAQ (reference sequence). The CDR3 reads CASSLAGGTSGRPHF. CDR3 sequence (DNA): TGTGCCAGCAGCTTAGCTGGGGGGACTAGCGGGAGACCGCACTTC.